This T cell receptor beta chain was sequenced for a study of beta chain features in type 1 diabetes. V was pared by 6 bases and J by 2 bases, with 10 bases between. The CDR3 is 14 amino acids. CDR1 is MRHNA and CDR2 is SNTAGT in the germline V gene. The authors reverse transcribed all of the isolated RNA, so sequencing captured expressed TCRB transcripts. Libraries were prepared by immunoSEQ multiplex PCR; TCRdb keeps only in-frame clonotypes and omits some of them. The repertoire holds 350,000 to 450,000 clones, with about 14% as singletons. Sequencing input: naive CD4+ T cells from blood. The sequence derives from a woman aged 18 to 35 in good health. The chain employs TRBV6-4 and TRBJ2-2; D possibly corresponds to TRBD2 (6 bases). CDR3 nucleotides: TGTGCCAGCAGCGCTGGGACTAACACCGGGGAGCTGTTTTTT. Protein sequence: CASSAGTNTGELFF.